This T cell receptor (beta chain) was captured by sequencing in a study of T cell responses to AZD1222 COVID-19 vaccine. General observations from the study: Sampled repertoires all dated from after the peak T cell response. Of spike-specific TCRs, nearly half reportedly target regions left unmutated in variants.

Investigators merged groups given second doses at roughly 4 or roughly 12 weeks. TCRdb's copy holds only in-frame clones and misses some; the assay was immunoSEQ multiplex PCR. The data hold around 190,000 clones, with roughly 92% observed a single time. This clone has only one observation. Antigen: not known. The sequence was collected from an adult who received the AZD1222 COVID-19 vaccine. Sequencing was performed on peripheral blood, taken 28 days after the second AZD1222 dose.

Here the CDR3 reads CASSLILTRGYNEQFF. As DNA, the CDR3 is TGTGCCAGCAGCTTAATTCTGACTAGGGGTTACAATGAGCAGTTCTTC. V usage is TRBV7-2 and J usage is TRBJ2-1; maybe TRBD2 (6 bases). CDR3 size: 16 residues. Germline V CDR1 and CDR2: SGHTA, FQGNSA. V gave up 2 bases and J gave up 4 bases, with 15 bases separating them.